Below, 5 T cell receptor beta chains from the same sample are listed, as sequenced in a study of T cell responses to AZD1222 COVID-19 vaccine. Only in-frame clones appear in the TCRdb table, and some are missing; sequencing was by immunoSEQ multiplex PCR. The table records 95,000 to 150,000 clones, around 90% of them present only once. The starting material was peripheral blood, obtained on day 0 of AZD1222 vaccination. Every receptor here comes from an adult in good health.

The chain links TRBV18 to TRBJ1-2; a possible D gene is TRBD1 (6 bases). Per the germline V gene, CDR1 is KGHSH and CDR2 is LQKENI. V lost 2 bases and J lost 6, with 10 bases in between. This CDR3 contains 13 residues. The CDR3 DNA is TGTGCCAGCTCACCATCCGGGGGCAATGGCTACACCTTC. Its protein is CASSPSGGNGYTF.

This sequence joins TRBV6-5 and TRBJ2-2; TRBD1 agrees at 9 bases. The CDR3 totals 13 residues. Germline V gives CDR1 MNHEY, CDR2 SVGAGI. V lost 6 bases to trimming and J lost 5 bases; unmatched junction nucleotides: 1. DNA of the CDR3: TGTGCCAGCAGCGGACAGGGGACCGGGGAGCTGTTTTTT. Its translation is CASSGQGTGELFF.

The J gene is TRBJ1-5, the V gene TRBV18, with unresolved D. Germline V gene data show CDR1 as KGHSH and CDR2 as LQKENI. V gave up 3 bases and J gave up 4 bases, with 7 bases separating them. CDR3 size: 13 residues. The CDR3 DNA follows: TGTGCCAGCTCACCGACCCTGAATCAGCCCCAGCATTTT. As protein: CASSPTLNQPQHF.

V and J are TRBV5-5 and TRBJ1-5, with D maybe TRBD1 (5 bases). The CDR3 contains 16 residues. The germline V and J ends were trimmed by 4 bases and 5 bases, with 19 bases remaining between them. CDR1 is SGHKS, CDR2 YYEKEE, per germline (reference sequence). The CDR3 loop reads CASSLGLQQGDQPQHF. In DNA, the CDR3 is TGTGCCAGCAGCCTGGGACTTCAGCAAGGGGATCAGCCCCAGCATTTT.

As DNA, the CDR3 is TGTGCCAGCAGCTTAGAAGGTTACGGGTTTGACACTGAAGCTTTCTTT. Translating gives CASSLEGYGFDTEAFF. The J gene is TRBJ1-1, the V gene TRBV7-8; unclear D gene. There are 16 residues in the CDR3. The germline V gene encodes CDR1 SGHVS and CDR2 FQNEAQ. Between the trimmed V and J ends, which lost 1 base and 3 bases, there was a span of 15 bases.